The clone carrying this T cell receptor beta chain was picked up a small number of times. No antigen is known for it. From the reads, TCRdb called clonotypes with MiXCR, one entry per CDR3 protein. The sample includes about 180,000 distinct CDR3 sequences, around an eighth of them seen just once. The CDR3 contains 16 residues. Looked up from germline, CDR1 is LGHDT and CDR2 is YNNKEL (reference sequence). The J segment lost 0 bases and the V segment lost 5 bases, leaving 5 bases of the junction unmatched. The record originates from a study of T cell repertoires in cytomegalovirus infection. Overall study: It was the public TCR beta signatures that indicated both CMV infection and matching HLA type. Study outcomes and limitations: Clonotype analysis showed dominance of the ex vivo response by HLA-C-restricted CMV-specific TCR beta clonotypes. Cumulated frequencies of public TCR beta families served to identify carriers of CMV plus the relevant HLA.

The sample consisted of PBMCs. The clonotype comes from a human donor in good health (CMV status not recorded). Some clones in this sample may be carry-over from other donors' samples. This sequence joins TRBV3-1 and TRBJ2-3, with 10 bases that match TRBD2. In nucleotides, the CDR3 is TGTGCCAGCAGCTTTACTAGCGGGGCGAGCACAGATACGCAGTATTTT. Amino acids: CASSFTSGASTDTQYF.